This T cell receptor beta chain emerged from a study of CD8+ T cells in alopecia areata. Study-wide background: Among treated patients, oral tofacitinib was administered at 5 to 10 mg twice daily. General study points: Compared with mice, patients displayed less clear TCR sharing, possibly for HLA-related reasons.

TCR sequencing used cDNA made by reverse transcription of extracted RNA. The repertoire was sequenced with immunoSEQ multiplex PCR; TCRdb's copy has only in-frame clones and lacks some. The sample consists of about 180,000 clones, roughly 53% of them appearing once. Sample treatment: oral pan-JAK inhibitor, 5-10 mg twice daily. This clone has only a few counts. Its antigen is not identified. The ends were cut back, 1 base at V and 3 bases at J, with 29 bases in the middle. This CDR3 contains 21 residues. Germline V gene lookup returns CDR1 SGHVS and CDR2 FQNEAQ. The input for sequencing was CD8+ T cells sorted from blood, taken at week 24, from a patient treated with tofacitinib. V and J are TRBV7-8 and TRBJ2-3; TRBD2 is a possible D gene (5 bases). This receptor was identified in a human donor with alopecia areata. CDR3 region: CASSLVTPGRATSRATDTQYF. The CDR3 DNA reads TGTGCCAGCAGCTTAGTGACCCCCGGGCGGGCGACATCCCGGGCAACAGATACGCAGTATTTT.